A single sample gave rise to the 24 T cell receptor beta chains below, sequenced in a study of beta chain features in type 1 diabetes. Sequencing targeted expressed TCRB transcripts, as all isolated RNA had been reverse transcribed. The table came from immunoSEQ multiplex PCR; TCRdb's copy has only in-frame clones and leaves some out. The table records over 700,000 clones, roughly a sixth of them present only once. Sequences were obtained from naive CD4+ T cells from blood. These TCRs come from a woman between 18 and 29 years old in good health.

V gene TRBV20-1 combines with J gene TRBJ1-5; D gene uncertain. Germline V lookup: CDR1 DFQATT, CDR2 SNEGSKA (reference sequence). V lost 5 bases, J lost 5 bases, and 1 base lay in between. The CDR3 is made up of 9 amino acids. CDR3 loop: CSAYQPQHF. The CDR3 DNA sequence: TGCAGTGCTTATCAGCCCCAGCATTTT.

This clone was found a few times. The V and J genes are TRBV11-2 and TRBJ1-1, with 7 bases matching TRBD1. The ends lost 2 bases at V and 0 bases at J; junction bases unmatched: 15. The CDR3 has 19 residues. In germline, CDR1 is SGHAT, CDR2 FQNNGV. DNA for the CDR3: TGTGCCAGCAGCTTATTCCGTTGGACAGGTGCATTTCTGAACACTGAAGCTTTCTTT. It specifies CASSLFRWTGAFLNTEAFF.

V and J are TRBV21-1 and TRBJ1-5; the tabulated D call, TRBD1, remains unverified against the DNA. TRBV21-1 is deemed a pseudogene. The CDR3 sequence is 14 residues long. CDR3 residues: CASSNGTGDQPQHF. The DNA of the CDR3 is TGTGCCAGCAGCAACGGGACAGGGGATCAGCCCCAGCATTTT.

CDR3 DNA sequence: TGCGCCAGCAGTGTCCTAGTCTATGGCGAGCAGTACTTC. It specifies CASSVLVYGEQYF. The J gene is TRBJ2-7, the V gene TRBV10-1, with D unresolved. This CDR3 comprises 13 residues. The V gene lost 4 bases and the J gene lost 6 bases, with 13 bases spanning the gap. Per the germline V gene, CDR1 is WNHNN and CDR2 is SYGVQD (reference sequence).

This clone was detected only a few times. The rearrangement uses TRBV7-2 and TRBJ1-2; no firm D call. The CDR3 is 12 amino acids. Trimming took off 5 bases at V and 4 bases at J, with 8 bases between the two ends. CDR1 is SGHTA, CDR2 FQGNSA, per germline. The CDR3 loop is CASSTEGYGYTF. For the CDR3, the DNA is TGTGCCAGCAGCACGGAGGGCTATGGCTACACCTTC.

This clone was recorded only once. The chain uses TRBV6-6 and TRBJ1-5; a weak D match, TRBD1 (6 bases). V was shortened by 6 bases and J by 7 bases, with 13 bases between the two germline ends. This CDR3 is 13 amino acids long. The germline V gene has CDR1 MNHNY and CDR2 SVGAGI (reference sequence). CDR3 in amino acids: CASRGDINQPQHF. The CDR3 DNA reads TGTGCCAGCAGAGGGGACATTAACCAGCCCCAGCATTTT.

V usage is TRBV7-9 and J usage is TRBJ2-1, with TRBD1 as a possible D gene (7 bases). The CDR3 spans 18 residues. The V and J ends lost 6 bases and 4 bases respectively, with 25 bases between them. Per germline, CDR1 SEHNR and CDR2 FQNEAQ (reference sequence). CDR3 residues: CASSLLGRPTGTYNEQFF. CDR3 DNA: TGTGCCAGCAGTCTCCTGGGGAGGCCGACAGGGACTTACAATGAGCAGTTCTTC.

This clone was seen only once. The V and J genes are TRBV18 and TRBJ2-1; 9 bases agree with TRBD2. This CDR3 comprises 15 residues. CDR1 and CDR2 from the germline V gene are KGHSH and LQKENI. The junction had 10 bases not matched to a gene; V was cut back by 3 bases and J by 10 bases. CDR3 region: CASSPMLSGSGEQFF. The CDR3 DNA reads as TGTGCCAGCTCACCGATGCTTAGCGGGAGTGGAGAGCAGTTCTTC.

The chain couples TRBV4-1 to TRBJ2-5; D not certain. CDR1 is MGHRA, CDR2 YSYEKL, per germline. V was cut by 2 bases and J by 2 bases, with 9 bases left in between. The CDR3 runs 14 residues. The chain's CDR3 is CASSQRREQETQYF. The CDR3, as DNA: TGCGCCAGCAGCCAACGGAGAGAACAAGAGACCCAGTACTTC.

The J gene is TRBJ1-2, the V gene TRBV5-1, with D maybe TRBD1 (6 bases). CDR1 and CDR2 (germline): SGHRS, YFSETQ. Trimming left V 4 bases short and J 3 bases short, with 22 bases between. This CDR3 is built from 17 residues. CDR3 region: CASSRRRGEGDDYGYTF. As DNA, the CDR3 is TGCGCCAGCAGCAGACGCAGGGGCGAAGGAGATGACTATGGCTACACCTTC.

Details on this clone: Within the sample, other DNA sequences also encode this same CDR3. The V and J genes are TRBV5-1 and TRBJ2-1, with no clear D. The V end was cut by 4 bases, the J end by 0 bases, with 5 bases between. The CDR3 contains 13 residues. Germline CDR1 SGHRS, CDR2 YFSETQ. CDR3 sequence reads: CASSLGSYNEQFF. CDR3 nucleotides: TGCGCCAGCAGCCTCGGCTCCTACAATGAGCAGTTCTTC.

This clone was seen more than once but under ten times. The J gene is TRBJ2-4, the V gene TRBV6-1; D not certain. Germline CDR1 reads MNHNS; CDR2 reads SASEGT. CDR3 length: 17 residues. Trimming pared 0 bases from V and 7 bases from J, leaving 19 bases between. CDR3 amino acids: CASSEAGRLMLRNIQYF. The CDR3 nucleotides read TGTGCCAGCAGTGAAGCGGGCCGGCTGATGTTAAGGAACATTCAGTACTTC.

Only a few counts were recorded for this clone. CDR3 nucleotides: TGTGCCAGCAAACCTGACGGGTACGAGCAGTACTTC. Translating it yields CASKPDGYEQYF. The gene calls are TRBV2 and TRBJ2-7; D gene uncertain. The CDR3 has 12 residues. Germline V gene sequence: CDR1 SNHLY, CDR2 FYNNEI. With 7 bases removed from V and 4 bases from J, the gap between germline ends came to 11 bases. The whole variable domain, filled in from reference TRBV2 and TRBJ2-7, reads EPEVTQTPSHQVTQMGQEVILRCVPISNHLYFYWYRQILGQKVEFLVSFYNNEISEKSEIFDDQFSVERPDGSNFTLKIRSTKLEDSAMYFCASKPDGYEQYFGPGTRLTVT.

The chain links TRBV7-2 to TRBJ1-2; no clear D. Trimming left V 2 bases short and J 9 bases short, with 13 bases between. Looked up from germline, CDR1 is SGHTA and CDR2 is FQGNSA. The CDR3 contains 13 residues. The CDR3 DNA reads as TGTGCCAGCAGCTTATCGACTCACAATAGCTACACCTTC. It specifies CASSLSTHNSYTF.

This clone turned up a few times. This rearrangement joins TRBV28 to TRBJ2-2; D may be TRBD1 (5 bases). Trimming pared 6 bases from V and 7 bases from J, leaving 12 bases between. CDR3 length: 13 amino acids. From germline, CDR1 is MDHEN and CDR2 SYDVKM. The CDR3 sequence: CASSSRVFGELFF. The CDR3 DNA is TGTGCCAGCAGCAGCAGGGTCTTCGGGGAGCTGTTTTTT.

The chain employs TRBV4-2 and TRBJ1-5, with 7 bases aligning to TRBD1. The CDR3 contains 18 residues. V shed 3 bases, J shed 4 bases, and the junction held 15 bases outside the gene matches. Per the germline V gene, CDR1 is LGHNA and CDR2 is YNFKEQ. The CDR3 sequence is CASSHLTTGTAVNQPQHF. As DNA, the CDR3 is TGTGCCAGCAGCCACCTAACAACCGGGACAGCGGTGAATCAGCCCCAGCATTTT.

This clone occurred a few times. This chain uses TRBV6-6 with TRBJ2-1, with D perhaps given as TRBD1 or TRBD2 (5 bases each). The CDR3 runs to 14 residues. Looked up from germline, CDR1 is MNHNY and CDR2 is SVGAGI (reference sequence). Between the trimmed V and J ends, which lost 4 bases and 12 bases, there was a span of 19 bases. The CDR3 region is CASSSRDQSSSQFF. CDR3 nucleotide sequence: TGTGCCAGCAGTTCCCGGGACCAATCCTCCTCGCAGTTCTTC.

Notes on this clone: The same CDR3 can be traced to other DNA sequences in this sample. The chain recombines TRBV5-4 with TRBJ2-7, with 14 positions matching TRBD2. Per germline, CDR1 SGHNT and CDR2 YYREEE (reference sequence). The CDR3 is 15 amino acids. The V segment lost 4 bases and the J segment 6 bases; nucleotides outside the gene matches: 6. In DNA, the CDR3 is TGTGCCAGCAGCCCGGGACTAGCGGGAGTCGGCGAGCAGTACTTC. This translates into CASSPGLAGVGEQYF.

This clone was observed a handful of times. The chain carries TRBV7-3 and TRBJ2-1, with 9 bases matching TRBD2. This CDR3 contains 13 residues. Trimming took 5 bases from V and 12 from J; bases not matched to a gene: 8. Per the germline V gene, CDR1 is SGHTA and CDR2 is FQGTGA. This CDR3 is CASSPDGLATQFF. The CDR3 DNA reads as TGTGCCAGCAGCCCGGATGGACTAGCGACGCAGTTCTTC.

J is TRBJ1-2 and V is TRBV12-5, with a tentative D call TRBD1 (5 bases). The CDR3 has 13 amino acids. V was pared by 2 bases and J by 5 bases, with 9 bases between. CDR1 and CDR2 from the germline V gene are LGHNT and FRNRAP. DNA for the CDR3: TGTGCTAGTGGTTTGAGCCCAGGGTATGGCTACACCTTC. Translating it yields CASGLSPGYGYTF.

This clone was counted only a few times. V is TRBV28 and J is TRBJ1-2, with a weak D call TRBD1 (6 bases). The germline gives CDR1 MDHEN, CDR2 SYDVKM. The CDR3 covers 15 residues. V was shortened by 5 bases and J by 3 bases, with 16 bases between the two germline ends. CDR3 loop: CASSKGGHSYYGYTF. DNA of the CDR3: TGTGCCAGCAGTAAGGGGGGGCACTCCTACTATGGCTACACCTTC.

This clone appeared a few times. The V call is TRBV7-2, the J call TRBJ2-1; the D gene is possibly TRBD2 (6 bases). The germline V and J ends were trimmed by 4 bases and 9 bases, with 10 bases remaining between them. CDR3 length equals 12 residues. Looked up from germline, CDR1 is SGHTA and CDR2 is FQGNSA. The CDR3 protein is CASSSGVGEQFF. The CDR3 DNA is TGTGCCAGCAGCTCGGGAGTAGGTGAGCAGTTCTTC. Filled out from reference TRBV7-2 and TRBJ2-1, the complete variable domain reads GAGVSQSPSNKVTEKGKDVELRCDPISGHTALYWYRQSLGQGLEFLIYFQGNSAPDKSGLPSDRFSAERTGGSVSTLTIQRTQQEDSAVYLCASSSGVGEQFFGPGTRLTVL.

The chain uses TRBV5-1 and TRBJ2-5; the D is unclear. The ends were cut back, 1 base at V and 5 bases at J, with 15 bases in the middle. CDR3 length: 15 residues. Germline CDR1 is SGHRS and CDR2 is YFSETQ. Here the CDR3 reads CASSLSGLQWETQYF. CDR3 DNA: TGCGCCAGCAGCTTGTCCGGGTTGCAGTGGGAGACCCAGTACTTC.

V and J are TRBV13 and TRBJ2-5, with 7 bases lining up with TRBD1. The CDR3 sequence is 16 residues long. Germline assignment: CDR1 PRHDT and CDR2 FYEKMQ (reference sequence). Unmatched junction bases numbered 4, after V lost 0 bases and J lost 0 bases. The CDR3 loop reads CASSLGLGTDQETQYF. The CDR3 DNA follows: TGTGCCAGCAGCTTAGGACTCGGGACAGACCAAGAGACCCAGTACTTC. The variable domain in full, completed from reference TRBV13 and TRBJ2-5, reads AAGVIQSPRHLIKEKRETATLKCYPIPRHDTVYWYQQGPGQDPQFLISFYEKMQSDKGSIPDRFSAQQFSDYHSELNMSSLELGDSALYFCASSLGLGTDQETQYFGPGTRLLVL.